Included here is one TCR beta chain sequence, with context. Its antigen remains unknown. Making use of molecular barcodes, quantitative 5'-RACE generated TCR beta libraries. TCRdb itself ran the 5' RACE reads through MiXCR, one entry per CDR3 protein. The sample contains fewer than 400,000 distinct CDR3 sequences, approximately 20% of which appear only once. This entry is derived from a study of CD8 T cells in ankylosing spondylitis. Study-level results: Disease-linked clones bore a CD8+ phenotype and were relatively rare in peripheral blood. The study looked at matched synovial fluid samples from ankylosing spondylitis patients. Disease-linked clones were reported to be significantly enriched there. What seemed typical of ankylosing spondylitis blood was a TCR beta motif built from under 10 highly homologous variants. A number of the motif variants had already been described in reactive arthritis synovial fluid and blood.

Germline CDR1 is SEHNR and CDR2 is FQNEAQ (reference sequence). This CDR3 contains 14 residues. Trimming stripped 2 bases from V and 5 bases from J, with 9 bases between. The origin of this receptor is a male donor with ankylosing spondylitis. The specimen sequenced was blood, either unsorted or a sorted T cell fraction (not recorded which). This chain joins TRBV7-9 and TRBJ2-2, with D unclear. CDR3 in DNA: TGTGCCAGCAGCTTACGCCCCCCAACCGGGGAGCTGTTTTTT. Amino acids: CASSLRPPTGELFF.